This is a list of T cell receptor beta chains from one sample in a study of blood T cell repertoires in COVID-19. Data came from immunoSEQ multiplex PCR; TCRdb stores just in-frame clones and leaves some out. The sample comprises roughly 120,000 clones, 80% of which are singletons, and approximately 2% rests with the top ten. The sequenced material came from peripheral blood. These receptors came from a man aged 65 to 85 with acute or convalescent COVID-19. CDR3s include the opening cysteine and the closing phenylalanine or tryptophan. D genes are given only for firm matches. Part of the rows lack a size; the others show once, few, many or a class for expanded clones.

J gene | CDR3 length | V gene | clone size | D gene | CDR3 protein | CDR3 DNA
TRBJ2-2 | 18 | TRBV4-1 | once | TRBD2 | CASSQVTAGGPVTGELFF | TGCGCCAGCAGCCAAGTGACGGCGGGGGGGCCGGTCACCGGGGAGCTGTTTTTT
TRBJ2-5 | 18 | TRBV3-1/TRBV3-2 | once | TRBD2 | CASSQDRVAGGLGETQYF | TGTGCCAGCAGCCAAGATCGAGTAGCGGGGGGATTGGGGGAGACCCAGTACTTC
TRBJ2-7 | 13 | TRBV12-3/TRBV12-4 | - | TRBD1 | CASSPGQGLEQYF | TGTGCCAGCAGCCCTGGACAGGGTTTAGAGCAGTACTTC
TRBJ2-7 | 14 | TRBV28 | - | TRBD2 | CASSSGTSLYEQYF | TGTGCCAGCAGCTCCGGGACTAGCCTCTACGAGCAGTACTTC
TRBJ2-2 | 15 | TRBV5-1 | few | - | CASSTGTTNTGELFF | TGCGCCAGCAGCACCGGGACAACGAACACCGGGGAGCTGTTTTTT
TRBJ2-7 | 13 | TRBV10-3 | - | - | CAISENRDHEQYF | TGTGCCATCAGTGAAAACAGGGACCACGAGCAGTACTTC
TRBJ2-3 | 16 | TRBV18 | many | TRBD2 | CASSPLGGRGGDTQYF | TGTGCCAGCTCACCCCTCGGTGGGCGGGGGGGAGATACGCAGTATTTT
TRBJ2-1 | 15 | TRBV5-1 | few | - | CASSPRLRLYNEQFF | TGCGCCAGCAGCCCGCGACTCCGACTCTACAATGAGCAGTTCTTC
TRBJ2-5 | 14 | TRBV5-1 | once | TRBD1 | CASSSGTAQETQYF | TGCGCCAGCAGCTCCGGGACAGCACAAGAGACCCAGTACTTC
TRBJ2-1 | 16 | TRBV6-4 | - | TRBD2 | CASSEATSGGHNEQFF | TGTGCCAGCAGTGAGGCGACTAGCGGGGGGCACAATGAGCAGTTCTTC
TRBJ1-1 | 16 | TRBV28 | - | - | CASSLKTGLPNTEAFF | TGTGCCAGCAGTTTAAAAACAGGGCTCCCCAACACTGAAGCTTTCTTT
TRBJ1-1 | 13 | TRBV4-1 | - | - | CASSQDRSSGAFF | TGCGCCAGCAGCCAAGATAGGAGTTCCGGAGCTTTCTTT
TRBJ1-2 | 16 | TRBV5-1 | few | TRBD1 | CASSPPVTGTGYGYTF | TGCGCCAGCAGCCCCCCCGTGACCGGGACAGGGTATGGCTACACCTTC